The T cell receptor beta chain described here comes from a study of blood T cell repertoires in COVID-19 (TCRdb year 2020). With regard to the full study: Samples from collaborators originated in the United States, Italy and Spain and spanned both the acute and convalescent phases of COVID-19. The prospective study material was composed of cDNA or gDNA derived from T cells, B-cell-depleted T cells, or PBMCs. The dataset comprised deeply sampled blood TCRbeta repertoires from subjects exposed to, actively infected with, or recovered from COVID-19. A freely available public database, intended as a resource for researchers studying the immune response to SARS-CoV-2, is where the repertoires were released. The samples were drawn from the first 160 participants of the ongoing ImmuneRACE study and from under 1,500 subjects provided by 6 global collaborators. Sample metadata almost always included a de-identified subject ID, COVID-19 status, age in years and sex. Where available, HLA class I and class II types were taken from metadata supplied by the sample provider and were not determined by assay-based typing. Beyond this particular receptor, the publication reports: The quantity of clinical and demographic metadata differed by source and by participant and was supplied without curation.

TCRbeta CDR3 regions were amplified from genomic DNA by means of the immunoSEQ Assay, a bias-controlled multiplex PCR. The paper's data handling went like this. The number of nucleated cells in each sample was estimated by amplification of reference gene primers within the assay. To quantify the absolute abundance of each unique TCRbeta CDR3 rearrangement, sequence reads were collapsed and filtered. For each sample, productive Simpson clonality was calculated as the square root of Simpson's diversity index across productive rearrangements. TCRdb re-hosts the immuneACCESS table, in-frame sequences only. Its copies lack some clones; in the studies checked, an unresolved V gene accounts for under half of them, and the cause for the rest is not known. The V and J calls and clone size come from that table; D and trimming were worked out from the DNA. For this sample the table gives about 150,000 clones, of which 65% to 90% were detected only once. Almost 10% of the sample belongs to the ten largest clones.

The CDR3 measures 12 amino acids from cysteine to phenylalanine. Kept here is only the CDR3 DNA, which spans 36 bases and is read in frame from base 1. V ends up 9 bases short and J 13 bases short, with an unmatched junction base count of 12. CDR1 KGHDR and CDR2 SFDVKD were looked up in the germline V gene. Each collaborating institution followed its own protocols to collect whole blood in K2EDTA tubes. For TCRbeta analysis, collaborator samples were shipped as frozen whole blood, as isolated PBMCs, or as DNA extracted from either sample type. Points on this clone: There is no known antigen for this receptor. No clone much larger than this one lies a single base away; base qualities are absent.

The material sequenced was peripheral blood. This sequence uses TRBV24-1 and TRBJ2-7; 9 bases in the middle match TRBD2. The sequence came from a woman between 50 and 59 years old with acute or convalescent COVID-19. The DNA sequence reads TGTGCCACCCTTAGCGGGAGCGGGGTCGAATACTTC. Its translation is CATLSGSGVEYF.